These 11 T cell receptor beta chains were sequenced from one sample in a study of cytomegalovirus exposure and HLA in healthy donors. The primer mix had 60 Vbeta and 13 Jbeta primers. Produced via immunoSEQ multiplex PCR; TCRdb's table is partial and in-frame only. The profile shows more than 85,000 clones, around 57% of them singletons. The sequencing input was PBMCs. All receptors come from a human donor in good health.

CDR3 nucleotides: TGTGCCAGCAGCCCCCGCGGTGGCCTCACAGATACGCAGTATTTT. Protein: CASSPRGGLTDTQYF. The chain joins TRBV6-6 to TRBJ2-3; D gene unclear. Germline CDR1 and CDR2: MNHNY and SVGAGI (reference sequence). The length of the CDR3 is 15 residues. V was pared by 6 bases and J by 2 bases, with 15 bases between.

The chain joins TRBV4-1 to TRBJ1-1; weak D call: TRBD1 (5 bases). This CDR3 has 15 amino acids. V was trimmed by 0 bases and J by 5 bases, leaving 13 bases between them. The germline V gene has CDR1 MGHRA and CDR2 YSYEKL. CDR3 amino acids: CASSQEAGRRTEAFF. DNA of the CDR3: TGCGCCAGCAGCCAAGAAGCAGGGAGGAGAACTGAAGCTTTCTTT.

The V and J genes are TRBV28 and TRBJ2-7; 9 nucleotides line up with TRBD1. Germline values: CDR1 MDHEN, CDR2 SYDVKM. This CDR3 contains 15 residues. With V trimmed by 4 bases and J by 4 bases, 8 bases remained unmatched. The CDR3: CASSSPGTGKYEQYF. The CDR3, as DNA: TGTGCCAGCAGTTCTCCCGGGACAGGGAAATACGAGCAGTACTTC.

The CDR3 sequence: CSVGYRKNTEAFF. As DNA, the CDR3 is TGCAGCGTTGGATACAGAAAGAACACTGAAGCTTTCTTT. The chain combines TRBV29-1 with TRBJ1-1, with D hard to call. Germline CDR1 is SQVTM and CDR2 is ANQGSEA. This CDR3 contains 13 residues. V lost 4 bases, J lost 1 base, and 10 bases lay in between.

This sequence joins TRBV6-5 and TRBJ1-4; maybe TRBD1 (5 bases). This CDR3 region has 14 residues. V lost 6 bases and J 0 bases, leaving 8 bases between the germline ends. CDR1 and CDR2 from the germline V gene are MNHEY and SVGAGI. CDR3 nucleotide sequence: TGTGCCAGCAGATCGACAGCAACTAATGAAAAACTGTTTTTT. Protein sequence: CASRSTATNEKLFF.

V gene TRBV6-6 combines with J gene TRBJ1-1; TRBD1 aligns across 9 bases. The CDR3 sequence is 14 residues long. Per germline, CDR1 MNHNY and CDR2 SVGAGI (reference sequence). Trimming removed 4 bases from V and 5 bases from J; junction bases left unmatched: 5. CDR3 DNA sequence: TGTGCCAGCAGTTCGGGGACAGGGAGAACTGAAGCTTTCTTT. Translating it yields CASSSGTGRTEAFF.

The J gene is TRBJ2-7, the V gene TRBV28; 7 nucleotides agree with TRBD2. The length of the CDR3 is 16 residues. Germline values: CDR1 MDHEN, CDR2 SYDVKM. V shed 3 bases, J shed 3 bases, and the junction held 11 bases outside the gene matches. The CDR3, as DNA: TGTGCCAGCAGTTTGACAGCGGGATTAGGTTTCTACGAGCAGTACTTC. Its translation: CASSLTAGLGFYEQYF.

CDR3 residues: CASSLLNTGELFF. CDR3 nucleotide sequence: TGTGCCAGCAGTCTCCTGAACACCGGGGAGCTGTTTTTT. V and J are TRBV27 and TRBJ2-2; D is unresolved. Germline CDR1 and CDR2: MNHEY and SMNVEV (reference sequence). Trimming stripped 5 bases from V and 1 base from J, with 5 bases between. CDR3 size: 13 residues.

The rearrangement joins TRBV7-8 to TRBJ2-5; D is unresolved. V lost 5 bases, J lost 7 bases, and 11 bases lay in between. There are 12 residues in the CDR3. CDR1 and CDR2 (germline): SGHVS, FQNEAQ. CDR3 sequence: CASSPTLPTQYF. In DNA form, the CDR3 reads TGTGCCAGCAGCCCCACGCTACCGACCCAGTACTTC.

This chain joins TRBV27 and TRBJ2-7; possibly TRBD2 for D (5 bases). V was shortened by 3 bases and J by 1 base, with 7 bases between the two germline ends. Germline V gene lookup returns CDR1 MNHEY and CDR2 SMNVEV (reference sequence). The CDR3 is 13 residues long. The CDR3 DNA reads as TGTGCCAGCAGTTTCGGGATATCCTACGAGCAGTACTTC. Protein product: CASSFGISYEQYF.

The V and J genes are TRBV29-1 and TRBJ2-5, with TRBD2 matching over 9 bases. V was pared by 6 bases and J by 3 bases, with 8 bases of the junction left unmatched. This CDR3 is built from 14 residues. Germline-derived CDR1 and CDR2 are SQVTM and ANQGSEA. The CDR3 here is CSVAGSGSEETQYF. The CDR3, as DNA: TGCAGCGTAGCCGGTAGCGGGAGCGAAGAGACCCAGTACTTC.